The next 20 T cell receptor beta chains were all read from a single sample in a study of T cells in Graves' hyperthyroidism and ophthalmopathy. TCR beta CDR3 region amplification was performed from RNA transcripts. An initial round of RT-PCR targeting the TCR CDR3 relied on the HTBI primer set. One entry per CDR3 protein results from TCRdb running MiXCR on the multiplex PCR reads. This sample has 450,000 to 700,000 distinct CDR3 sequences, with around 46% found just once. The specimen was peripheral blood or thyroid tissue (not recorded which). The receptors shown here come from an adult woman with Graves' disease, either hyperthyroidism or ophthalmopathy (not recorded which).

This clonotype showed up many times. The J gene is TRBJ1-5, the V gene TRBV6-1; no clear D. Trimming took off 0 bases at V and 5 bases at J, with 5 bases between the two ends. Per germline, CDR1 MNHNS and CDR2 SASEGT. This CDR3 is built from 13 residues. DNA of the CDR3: TGTGCCAGCAGTGAAGCGTCATATCAGCCCCAGCATTTT. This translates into CASSEASYQPQHF.

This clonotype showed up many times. CDR3 region: CASSQDRTGIYGYTF. CDR3 bases: TGCGCCAGCAGCCAAGACAGGACAGGGATCTATGGCTACACCTTC. J is TRBJ1-2 and V is TRBV4-3; 8 bases are a match to TRBD1. Germline CDR1 LGHNA, CDR2 YSLEER. The CDR3 runs 15 residues. V dropped 0 bases and J dropped 4; count of bases not matched to a gene: 4.

The CDR3 sequence is CASSVGPEQFF. The CDR3 nucleotides are TGTGCCAGCAGTGTTGGGCCTGAGCAGTTCTTC. The J gene is TRBJ2-1, the V gene TRBV2; D not certain. Germline CDR1 SNHLY, CDR2 FYNNEI. Trimming removed 4 bases from V and 9 bases from J, with 7 bases in between. The CDR3 sequence is 11 residues long.

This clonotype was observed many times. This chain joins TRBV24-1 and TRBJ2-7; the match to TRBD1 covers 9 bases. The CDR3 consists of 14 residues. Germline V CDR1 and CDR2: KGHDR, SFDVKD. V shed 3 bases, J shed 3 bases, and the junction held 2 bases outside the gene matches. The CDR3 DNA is TGTGCCACCAGTGATCCGACAGGGGGCTACGAGCAGTACTTC. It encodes CATSDPTGGYEQYF.

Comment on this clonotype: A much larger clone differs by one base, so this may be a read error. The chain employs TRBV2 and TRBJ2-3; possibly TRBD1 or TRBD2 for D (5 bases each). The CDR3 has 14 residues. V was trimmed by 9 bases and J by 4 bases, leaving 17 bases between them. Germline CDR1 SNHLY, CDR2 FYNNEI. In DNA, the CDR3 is TGTGCCAGACGTTACCGGGACCTCGCAGATACGCAGTATTTT. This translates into CARRYRDLADTQYF.

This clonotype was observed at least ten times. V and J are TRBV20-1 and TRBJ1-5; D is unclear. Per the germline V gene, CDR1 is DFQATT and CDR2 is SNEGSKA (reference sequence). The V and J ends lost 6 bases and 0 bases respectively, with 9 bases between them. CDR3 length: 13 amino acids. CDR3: CSALRYSNQPQHF. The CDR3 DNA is TGCAGTGCGCTCCGGTATAGCAATCAGCCCCAGCATTTT.

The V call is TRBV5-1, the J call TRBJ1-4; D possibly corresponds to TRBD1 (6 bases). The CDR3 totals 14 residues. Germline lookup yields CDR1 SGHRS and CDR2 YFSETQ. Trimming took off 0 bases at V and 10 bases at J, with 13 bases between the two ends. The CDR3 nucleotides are TGCGCCAGCAGCTTGGACAGGGCGATTGGAAAACTGTTTTTT. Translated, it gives CASSLDRAIGKLFF.

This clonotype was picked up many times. The chain's CDR3 is CASSDSRVSGSQTQYF. Here the CDR3 DNA reads TGCGCCAGCAGTGACTCCCGTGTTAGCGGGAGTCAGACCCAGTACTTC. The chain uses TRBV10-2 and TRBJ2-5; TRBD2 matches 9 bases. This CDR3 contains 16 residues. Germline V lookup: CDR1 WSHSY, CDR2 SAAADI. Trimming at V came to 3 bases and at J to 6 bases, leaving 11 bases not matched to a gene.

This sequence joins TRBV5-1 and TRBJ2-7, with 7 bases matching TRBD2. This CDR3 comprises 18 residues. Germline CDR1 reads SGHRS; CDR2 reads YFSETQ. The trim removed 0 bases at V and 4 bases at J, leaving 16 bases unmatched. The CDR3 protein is CASSLASLGGLRRYEQYF. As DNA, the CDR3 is TGCGCCAGCAGCTTGGCCAGTTTGGGAGGGCTTAGAAGATACGAGCAGTACTTC. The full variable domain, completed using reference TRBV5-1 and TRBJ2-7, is KAGVTQTPRYLIKTRGQQVTLSCSPISGHRSVSWYQQTPGQGLQFLFEYFSETQRNKGNFPGRFSGRQFSNSRSEMNVSTLELGDSALYLCASSLASLGGLRRYEQYFGPGTRLTVT.

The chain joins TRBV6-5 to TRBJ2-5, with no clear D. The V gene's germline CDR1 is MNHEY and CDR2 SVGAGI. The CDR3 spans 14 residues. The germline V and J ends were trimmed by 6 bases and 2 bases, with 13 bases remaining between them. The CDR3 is CASRTHISQETQYF. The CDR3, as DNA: TGTGCCAGCAGAACTCACATAAGTCAAGAGACCCAGTACTTC.

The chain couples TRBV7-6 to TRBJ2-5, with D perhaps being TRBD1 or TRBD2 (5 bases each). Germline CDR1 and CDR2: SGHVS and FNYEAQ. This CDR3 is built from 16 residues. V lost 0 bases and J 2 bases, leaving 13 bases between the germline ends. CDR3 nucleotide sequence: TGTGCCAGCAGCTTAGCCGGGGCTAGCCTACAAGAGACCCAGTACTTC. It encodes CASSLAGASLQETQYF.

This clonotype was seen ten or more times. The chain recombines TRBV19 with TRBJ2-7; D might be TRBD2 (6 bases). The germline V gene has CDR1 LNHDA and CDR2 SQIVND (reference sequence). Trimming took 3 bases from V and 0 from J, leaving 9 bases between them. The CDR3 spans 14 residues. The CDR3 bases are TGTGCCAGTAGTATTGGGGGGAGCTCCTACGAGCAGTACTTC. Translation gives CASSIGGSSYEQYF.

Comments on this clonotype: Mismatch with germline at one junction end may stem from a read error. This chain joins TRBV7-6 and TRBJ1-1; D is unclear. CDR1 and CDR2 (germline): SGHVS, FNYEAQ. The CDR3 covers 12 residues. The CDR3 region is CARSLGDTEAFF. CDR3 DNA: TGTGCCAGAAGCTTGGGCGACACTGAAGCTTTCTTT.

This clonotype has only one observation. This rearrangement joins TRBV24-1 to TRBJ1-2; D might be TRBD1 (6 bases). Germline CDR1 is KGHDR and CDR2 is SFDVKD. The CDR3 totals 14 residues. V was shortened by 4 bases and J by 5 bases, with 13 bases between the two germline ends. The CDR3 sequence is CATSDLTGPYGYTF. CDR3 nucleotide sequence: TGTGCCACCAGTGACCTGACAGGTCCTTATGGCTACACCTTC.

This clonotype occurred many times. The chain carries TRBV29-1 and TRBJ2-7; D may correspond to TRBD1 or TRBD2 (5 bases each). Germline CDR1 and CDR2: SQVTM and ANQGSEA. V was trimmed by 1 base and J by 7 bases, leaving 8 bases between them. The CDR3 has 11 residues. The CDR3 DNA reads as TGCAGCGTTGAAGCGGGGCGGGAGCAGTACTTC. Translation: CSVEAGREQYF.

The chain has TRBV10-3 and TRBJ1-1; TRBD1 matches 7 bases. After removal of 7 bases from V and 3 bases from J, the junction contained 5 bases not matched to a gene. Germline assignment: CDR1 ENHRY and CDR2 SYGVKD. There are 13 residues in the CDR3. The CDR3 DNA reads TGTGCCATCAAGACTCAGGGGGACACTGAAGCTTTCTTT. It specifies CAIKTQGDTEAFF.

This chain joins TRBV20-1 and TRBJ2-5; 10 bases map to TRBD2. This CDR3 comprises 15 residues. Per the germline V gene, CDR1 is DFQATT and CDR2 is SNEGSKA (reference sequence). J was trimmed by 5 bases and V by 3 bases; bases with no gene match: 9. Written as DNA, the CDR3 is TGCAGTGCTAGTTCCCCGGGACTAGCGAGGGAGACCCAGTACTTC. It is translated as CSASSPGLARETQYF.

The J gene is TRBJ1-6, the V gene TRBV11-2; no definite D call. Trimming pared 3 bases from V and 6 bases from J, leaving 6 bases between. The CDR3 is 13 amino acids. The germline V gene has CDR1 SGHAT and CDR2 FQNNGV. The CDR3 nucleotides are TGTGCCAGCAGCTTCGACCTTAATTCACCCCTCCACTTT. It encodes CASSFDLNSPLHF.

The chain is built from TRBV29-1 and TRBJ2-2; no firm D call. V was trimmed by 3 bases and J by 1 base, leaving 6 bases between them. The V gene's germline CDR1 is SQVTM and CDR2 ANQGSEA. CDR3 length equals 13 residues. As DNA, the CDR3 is TGCAGCGTTGAGTCCAAGAACACCGGGGAGCTGTTTTTT. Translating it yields CSVESKNTGELFF.

CDR3 nucleotide sequence: TGTGCCACCAGTACCGGGGTTACGCAGTATTTT. Its protein product is CATSTGVTQYF. The J gene is TRBJ2-3, the V gene TRBV24-1; perhaps TRBD2 as D (5 bases). The V end was cut by 6 bases, the J end by 8 bases, with 8 bases between. Germline V gives CDR1 KGHDR, CDR2 SFDVKD. The CDR3 contains 11 residues.